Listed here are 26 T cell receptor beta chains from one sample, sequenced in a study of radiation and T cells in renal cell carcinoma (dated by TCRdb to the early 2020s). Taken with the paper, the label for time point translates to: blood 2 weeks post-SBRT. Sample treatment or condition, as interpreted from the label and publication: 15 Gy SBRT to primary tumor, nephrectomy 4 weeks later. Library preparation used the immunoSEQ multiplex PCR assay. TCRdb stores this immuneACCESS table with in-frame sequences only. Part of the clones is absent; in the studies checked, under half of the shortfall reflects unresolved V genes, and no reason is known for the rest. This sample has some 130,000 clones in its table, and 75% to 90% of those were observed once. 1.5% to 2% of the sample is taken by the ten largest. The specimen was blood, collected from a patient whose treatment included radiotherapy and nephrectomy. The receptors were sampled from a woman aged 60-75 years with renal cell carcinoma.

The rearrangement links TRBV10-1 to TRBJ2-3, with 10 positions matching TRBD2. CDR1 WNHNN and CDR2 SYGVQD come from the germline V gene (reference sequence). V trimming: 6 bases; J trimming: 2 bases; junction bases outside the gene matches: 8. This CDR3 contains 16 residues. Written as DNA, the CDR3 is TGCGCCAGCAGGGCGGTAGCGGGAGGTCCCACAGATACGCAGTATTTT. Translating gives CASRAVAGGPTDTQYF.

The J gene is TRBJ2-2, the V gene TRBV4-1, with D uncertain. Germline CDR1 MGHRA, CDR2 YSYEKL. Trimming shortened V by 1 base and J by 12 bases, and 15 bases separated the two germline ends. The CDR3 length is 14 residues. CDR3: CASSQAFGNLKLFF. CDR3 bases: TGCGCCAGCAGCCAAGCGTTCGGTAACCTGAAGCTGTTTTTT.

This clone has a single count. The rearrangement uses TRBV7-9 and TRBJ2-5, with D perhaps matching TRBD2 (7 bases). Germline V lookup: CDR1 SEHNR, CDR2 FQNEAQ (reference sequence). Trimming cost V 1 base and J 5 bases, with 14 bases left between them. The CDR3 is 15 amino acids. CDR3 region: CASSLEGGAWETQYF. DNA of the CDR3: TGTGCCAGCAGCTTAGAGGGGGGGGCTTGGGAGACCCAGTACTTC.

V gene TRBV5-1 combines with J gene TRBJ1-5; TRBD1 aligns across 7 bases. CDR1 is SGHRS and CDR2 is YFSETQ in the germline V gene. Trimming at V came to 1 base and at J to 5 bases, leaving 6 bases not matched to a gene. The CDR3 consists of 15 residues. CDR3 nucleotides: TGCGCCAGCAGCTTGACGGGACAGAGAGATCAGCCCCAGCATTTT. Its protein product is CASSLTGQRDQPQHF.

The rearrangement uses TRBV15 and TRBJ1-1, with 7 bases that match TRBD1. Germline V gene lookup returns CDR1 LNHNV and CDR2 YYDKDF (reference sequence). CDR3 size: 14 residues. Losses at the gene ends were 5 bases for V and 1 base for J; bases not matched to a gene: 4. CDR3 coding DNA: TGTGCCACCAGCTCGGACAGGCGGAACACTGAAGCTTTCTTT. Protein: CATSSDRRNTEAFF.

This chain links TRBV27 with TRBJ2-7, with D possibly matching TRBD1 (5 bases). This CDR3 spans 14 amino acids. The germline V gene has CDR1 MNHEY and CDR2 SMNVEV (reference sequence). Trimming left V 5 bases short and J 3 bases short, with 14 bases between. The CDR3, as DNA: TGTGCCAGCAGTATTGACAGCGCGAACTACGAGCAGTACTTC. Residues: CASSIDSANYEQYF.

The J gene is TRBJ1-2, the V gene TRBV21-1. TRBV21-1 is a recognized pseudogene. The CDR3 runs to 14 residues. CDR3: CASSKAPGNYGYTF. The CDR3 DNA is TGTGCCAGCAGCAAAGCCCCGGGAAACTATGGCTACACCTTC.

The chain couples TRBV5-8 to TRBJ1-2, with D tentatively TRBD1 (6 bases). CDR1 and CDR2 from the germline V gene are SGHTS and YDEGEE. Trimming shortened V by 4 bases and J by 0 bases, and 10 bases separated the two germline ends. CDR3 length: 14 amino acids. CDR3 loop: CASSADRTNYGYTF. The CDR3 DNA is TGTGCCAGCAGCGCAGACAGGACTAACTATGGCTACACCTTC. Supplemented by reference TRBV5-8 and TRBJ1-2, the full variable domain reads EAGVTQSPTHLIKTRGQQATLRCSPISGHTSVYWYQQALGLGLQFLLWYDEGEERNRGNFPPRFSGRQFPNYSSELNVNALELEDSALYLCASSADRTNYGYTFGSGTRLTVV.

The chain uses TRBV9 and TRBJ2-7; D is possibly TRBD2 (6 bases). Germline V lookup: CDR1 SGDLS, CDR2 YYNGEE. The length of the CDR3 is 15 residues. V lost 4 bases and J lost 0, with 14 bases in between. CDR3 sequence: CASSTAGTPSYEQYF. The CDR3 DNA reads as TGTGCCAGCAGCACCGCGGGAACTCCCTCCTACGAGCAGTACTTC.

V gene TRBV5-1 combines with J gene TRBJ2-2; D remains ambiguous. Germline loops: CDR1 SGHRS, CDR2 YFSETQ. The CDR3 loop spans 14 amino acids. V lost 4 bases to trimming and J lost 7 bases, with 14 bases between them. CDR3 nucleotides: TGCGCCAGCAGCGTAGCCTTCGAGGACGGGGAGCTGTTTTTT. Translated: CASSVAFEDGELFF.

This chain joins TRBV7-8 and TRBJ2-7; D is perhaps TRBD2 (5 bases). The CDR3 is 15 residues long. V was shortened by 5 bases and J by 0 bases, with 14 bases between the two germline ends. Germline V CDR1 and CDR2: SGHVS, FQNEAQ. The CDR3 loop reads CASSIRREYSYEQYF. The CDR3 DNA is TGTGCCAGCAGCATACGAAGGGAGTACTCCTACGAGCAGTACTTC.

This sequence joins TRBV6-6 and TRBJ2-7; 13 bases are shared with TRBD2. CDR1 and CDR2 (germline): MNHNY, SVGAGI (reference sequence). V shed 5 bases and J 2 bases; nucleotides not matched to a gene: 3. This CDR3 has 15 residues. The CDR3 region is CASSRTSGGPYEQYF. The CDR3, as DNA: TGTGCCAGCAGTCGGACTAGCGGGGGACCCTACGAGCAGTACTTC.

CDR3 loop: CASSFRQGGNGQYF. The DNA of the CDR3 is TGTGCCAGCAGTTTCCGACAGGGAGGTAACGGGCAGTATTTT. The chain combines TRBV6-5 with TRBJ2-3, with a possible D match to TRBD1 (7 bases). Germline loops: CDR1 MNHEY, CDR2 SVGAGI. The V end lost 4 bases, the J end lost 11 bases, and 19 bases lay between the germline ends. The CDR3 has 14 residues.

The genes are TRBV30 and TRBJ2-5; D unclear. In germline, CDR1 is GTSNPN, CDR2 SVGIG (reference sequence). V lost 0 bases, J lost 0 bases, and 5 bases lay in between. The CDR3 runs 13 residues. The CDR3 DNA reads TGTGCCTGGAGTGTAGGCAACCAAGAGACCCAGTACTTC. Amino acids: CAWSVGNQETQYF.

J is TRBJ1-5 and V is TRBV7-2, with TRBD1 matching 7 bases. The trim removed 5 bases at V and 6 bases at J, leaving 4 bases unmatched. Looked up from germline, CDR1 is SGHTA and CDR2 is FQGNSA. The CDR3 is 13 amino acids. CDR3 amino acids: CASSNRGGQPQHF. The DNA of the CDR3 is TGTGCCAGCAGCAACAGGGGTGGTCAGCCCCAGCATTTT.

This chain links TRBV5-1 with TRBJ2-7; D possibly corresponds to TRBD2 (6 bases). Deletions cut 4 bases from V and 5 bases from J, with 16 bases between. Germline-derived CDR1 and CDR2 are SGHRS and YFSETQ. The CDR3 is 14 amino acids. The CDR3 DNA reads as TGCGCCAGCAGCGGCGGGACTCACGACCACGAGCAGTACTTC. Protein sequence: CASSGGTHDHEQYF.

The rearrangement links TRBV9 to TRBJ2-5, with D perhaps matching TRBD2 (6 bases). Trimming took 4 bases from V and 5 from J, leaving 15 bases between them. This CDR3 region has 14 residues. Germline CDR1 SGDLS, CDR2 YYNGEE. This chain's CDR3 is CASSLPSSGETQYF. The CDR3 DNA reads TGTGCCAGCAGCTTACCTAGCAGCGGGGAGACCCAGTACTTC.

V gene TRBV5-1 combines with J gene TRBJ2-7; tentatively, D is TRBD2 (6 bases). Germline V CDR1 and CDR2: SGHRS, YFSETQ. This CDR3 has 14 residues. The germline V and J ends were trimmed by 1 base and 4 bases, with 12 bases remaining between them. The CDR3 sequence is CASSLTSSEYEQYF. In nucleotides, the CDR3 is TGCGCCAGCAGCTTGACCTCTAGCGAATACGAGCAGTACTTC.

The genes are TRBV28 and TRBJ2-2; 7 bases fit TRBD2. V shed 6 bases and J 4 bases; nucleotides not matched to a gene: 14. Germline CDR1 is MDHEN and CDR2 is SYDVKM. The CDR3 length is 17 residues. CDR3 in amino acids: CASRRAGTTGITGELFF. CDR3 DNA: TGTGCCAGCAGAAGGGCCGGGACTACCGGGATCACCGGGGAGCTGTTTTTT.

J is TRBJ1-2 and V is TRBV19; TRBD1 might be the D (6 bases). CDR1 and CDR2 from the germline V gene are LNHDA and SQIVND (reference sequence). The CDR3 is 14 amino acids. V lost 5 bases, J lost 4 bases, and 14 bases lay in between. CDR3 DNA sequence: TGTGCCAGTAGTCTGGGGGCCTCGGTCTATGGCTACACCTTC. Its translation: CASSLGASVYGYTF.

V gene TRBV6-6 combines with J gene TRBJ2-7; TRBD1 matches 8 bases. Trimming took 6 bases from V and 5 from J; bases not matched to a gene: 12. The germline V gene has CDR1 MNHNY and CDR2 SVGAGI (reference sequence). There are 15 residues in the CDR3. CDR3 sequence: CASSRRGTGADEQYF. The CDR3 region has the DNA TGTGCCAGCAGCCGACGGGGGACAGGAGCAGACGAGCAGTACTTC.

DNA for the CDR3: TGTGCCAGCTCACCAGGGGGGGGCTACGAGCAGTACTTC. Translating it yields CASSPGGGYEQYF. J is TRBJ2-7 and V is TRBV18; 7 bases are shared with TRBD2. Germline loops: CDR1 KGHSH, CDR2 LQKENI. Losses at the gene ends were 2 bases for V and 3 bases for J; bases not matched to a gene: 1. The CDR3 contains 13 residues.

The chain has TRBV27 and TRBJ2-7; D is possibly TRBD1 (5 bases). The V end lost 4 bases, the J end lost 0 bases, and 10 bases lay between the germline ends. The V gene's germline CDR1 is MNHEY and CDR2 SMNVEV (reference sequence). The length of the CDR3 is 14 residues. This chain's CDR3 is CASSYKTASYEQYF. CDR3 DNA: TGTGCCAGCAGTTACAAGACAGCCTCCTACGAGCAGTACTTC.

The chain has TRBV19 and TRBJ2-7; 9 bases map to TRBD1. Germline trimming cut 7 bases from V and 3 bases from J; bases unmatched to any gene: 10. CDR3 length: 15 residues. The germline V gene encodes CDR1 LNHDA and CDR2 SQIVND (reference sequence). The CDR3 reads CASKKDRGDFYEQYF. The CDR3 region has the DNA TGTGCCAGTAAAAAAGACAGGGGGGATTTCTACGAGCAGTACTTC. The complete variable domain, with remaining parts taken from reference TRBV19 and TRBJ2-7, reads DGGITQSPKYLFRKEGQNVTLSCEQNLNHDAMYWYRQDPGQGLRLIYYSQIVNDFQKGDIAEGYSVSREKKESFPLTVTSAQKNPTAFYLCASKKDRGDFYEQYFGPGTRLTVT.

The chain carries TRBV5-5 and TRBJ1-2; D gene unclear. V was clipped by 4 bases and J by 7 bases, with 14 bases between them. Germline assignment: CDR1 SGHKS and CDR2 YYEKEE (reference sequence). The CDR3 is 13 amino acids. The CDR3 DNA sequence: TGTGCCAGCAGCCCCGGGAGGCAACTTGGCTACACCTTC. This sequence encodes CASSPGRQLGYTF.

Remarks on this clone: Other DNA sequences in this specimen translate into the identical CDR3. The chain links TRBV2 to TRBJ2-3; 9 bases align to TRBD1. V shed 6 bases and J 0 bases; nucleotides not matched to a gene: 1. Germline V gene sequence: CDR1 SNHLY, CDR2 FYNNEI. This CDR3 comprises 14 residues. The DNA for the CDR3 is TGTGCCAGCAGAGACAGGGGGAGCACAGATACGCAGTATTTT. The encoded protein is CASRDRGSTDTQYF.